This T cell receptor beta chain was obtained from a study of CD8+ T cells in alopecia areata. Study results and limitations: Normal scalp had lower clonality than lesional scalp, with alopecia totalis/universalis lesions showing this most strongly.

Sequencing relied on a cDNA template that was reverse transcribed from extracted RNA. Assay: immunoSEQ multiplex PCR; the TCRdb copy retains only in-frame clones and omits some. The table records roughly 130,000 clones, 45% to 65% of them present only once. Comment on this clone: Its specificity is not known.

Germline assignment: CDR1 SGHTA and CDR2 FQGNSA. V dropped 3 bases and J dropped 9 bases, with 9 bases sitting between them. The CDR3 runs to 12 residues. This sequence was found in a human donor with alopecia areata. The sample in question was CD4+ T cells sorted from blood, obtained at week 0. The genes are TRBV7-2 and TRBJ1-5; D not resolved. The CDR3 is CASSLEVGPQHF. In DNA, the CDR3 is TGTGCCAGCAGCTTGGAGGTAGGGCCCCAGCATTTT. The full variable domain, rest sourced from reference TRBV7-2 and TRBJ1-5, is GAGVSQSPSNKVTEKGKDVELRCDPISGHTALYWYRQSLGQGLEFLIYFQGNSAPDKSGLPSDRFSAERTGGSVSTLTIQRTQQEDSAVYLCASSLEVGPQHFGDGTRLSIL.